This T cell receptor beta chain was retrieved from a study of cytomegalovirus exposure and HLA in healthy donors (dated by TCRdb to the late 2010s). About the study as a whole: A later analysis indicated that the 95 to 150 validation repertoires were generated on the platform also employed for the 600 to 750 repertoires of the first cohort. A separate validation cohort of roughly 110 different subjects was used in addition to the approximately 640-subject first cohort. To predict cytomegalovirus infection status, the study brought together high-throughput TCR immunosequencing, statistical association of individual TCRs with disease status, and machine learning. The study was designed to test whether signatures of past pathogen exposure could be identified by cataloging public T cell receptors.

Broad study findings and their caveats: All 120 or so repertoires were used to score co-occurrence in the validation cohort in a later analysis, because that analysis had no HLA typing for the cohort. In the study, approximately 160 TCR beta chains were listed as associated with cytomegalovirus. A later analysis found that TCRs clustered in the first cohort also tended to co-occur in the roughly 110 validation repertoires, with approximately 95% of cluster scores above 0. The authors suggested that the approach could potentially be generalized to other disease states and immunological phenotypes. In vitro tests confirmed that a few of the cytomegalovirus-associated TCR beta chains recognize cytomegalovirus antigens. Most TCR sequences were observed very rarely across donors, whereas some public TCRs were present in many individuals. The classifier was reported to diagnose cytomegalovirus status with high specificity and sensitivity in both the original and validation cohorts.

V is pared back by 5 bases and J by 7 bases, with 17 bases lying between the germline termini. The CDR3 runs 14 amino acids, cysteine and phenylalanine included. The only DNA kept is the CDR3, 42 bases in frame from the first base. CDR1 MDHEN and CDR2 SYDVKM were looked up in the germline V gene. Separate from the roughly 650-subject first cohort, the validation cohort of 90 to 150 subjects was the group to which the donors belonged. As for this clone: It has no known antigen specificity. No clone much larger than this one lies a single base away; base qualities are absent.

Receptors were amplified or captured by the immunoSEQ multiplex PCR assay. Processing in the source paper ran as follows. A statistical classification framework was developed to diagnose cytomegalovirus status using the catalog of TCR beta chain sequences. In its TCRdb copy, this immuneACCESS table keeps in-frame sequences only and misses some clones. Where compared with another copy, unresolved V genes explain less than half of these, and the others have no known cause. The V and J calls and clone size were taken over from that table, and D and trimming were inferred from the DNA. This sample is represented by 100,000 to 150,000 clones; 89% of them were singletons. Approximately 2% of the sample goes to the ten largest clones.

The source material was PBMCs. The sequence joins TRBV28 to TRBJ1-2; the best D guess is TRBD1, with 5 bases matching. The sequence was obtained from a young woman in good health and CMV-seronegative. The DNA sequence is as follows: TGTGCCAGCAGTCCACCCGACAGTCCTGGTGGCTACACCTTC. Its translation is CASSPPDSPGGYTF.